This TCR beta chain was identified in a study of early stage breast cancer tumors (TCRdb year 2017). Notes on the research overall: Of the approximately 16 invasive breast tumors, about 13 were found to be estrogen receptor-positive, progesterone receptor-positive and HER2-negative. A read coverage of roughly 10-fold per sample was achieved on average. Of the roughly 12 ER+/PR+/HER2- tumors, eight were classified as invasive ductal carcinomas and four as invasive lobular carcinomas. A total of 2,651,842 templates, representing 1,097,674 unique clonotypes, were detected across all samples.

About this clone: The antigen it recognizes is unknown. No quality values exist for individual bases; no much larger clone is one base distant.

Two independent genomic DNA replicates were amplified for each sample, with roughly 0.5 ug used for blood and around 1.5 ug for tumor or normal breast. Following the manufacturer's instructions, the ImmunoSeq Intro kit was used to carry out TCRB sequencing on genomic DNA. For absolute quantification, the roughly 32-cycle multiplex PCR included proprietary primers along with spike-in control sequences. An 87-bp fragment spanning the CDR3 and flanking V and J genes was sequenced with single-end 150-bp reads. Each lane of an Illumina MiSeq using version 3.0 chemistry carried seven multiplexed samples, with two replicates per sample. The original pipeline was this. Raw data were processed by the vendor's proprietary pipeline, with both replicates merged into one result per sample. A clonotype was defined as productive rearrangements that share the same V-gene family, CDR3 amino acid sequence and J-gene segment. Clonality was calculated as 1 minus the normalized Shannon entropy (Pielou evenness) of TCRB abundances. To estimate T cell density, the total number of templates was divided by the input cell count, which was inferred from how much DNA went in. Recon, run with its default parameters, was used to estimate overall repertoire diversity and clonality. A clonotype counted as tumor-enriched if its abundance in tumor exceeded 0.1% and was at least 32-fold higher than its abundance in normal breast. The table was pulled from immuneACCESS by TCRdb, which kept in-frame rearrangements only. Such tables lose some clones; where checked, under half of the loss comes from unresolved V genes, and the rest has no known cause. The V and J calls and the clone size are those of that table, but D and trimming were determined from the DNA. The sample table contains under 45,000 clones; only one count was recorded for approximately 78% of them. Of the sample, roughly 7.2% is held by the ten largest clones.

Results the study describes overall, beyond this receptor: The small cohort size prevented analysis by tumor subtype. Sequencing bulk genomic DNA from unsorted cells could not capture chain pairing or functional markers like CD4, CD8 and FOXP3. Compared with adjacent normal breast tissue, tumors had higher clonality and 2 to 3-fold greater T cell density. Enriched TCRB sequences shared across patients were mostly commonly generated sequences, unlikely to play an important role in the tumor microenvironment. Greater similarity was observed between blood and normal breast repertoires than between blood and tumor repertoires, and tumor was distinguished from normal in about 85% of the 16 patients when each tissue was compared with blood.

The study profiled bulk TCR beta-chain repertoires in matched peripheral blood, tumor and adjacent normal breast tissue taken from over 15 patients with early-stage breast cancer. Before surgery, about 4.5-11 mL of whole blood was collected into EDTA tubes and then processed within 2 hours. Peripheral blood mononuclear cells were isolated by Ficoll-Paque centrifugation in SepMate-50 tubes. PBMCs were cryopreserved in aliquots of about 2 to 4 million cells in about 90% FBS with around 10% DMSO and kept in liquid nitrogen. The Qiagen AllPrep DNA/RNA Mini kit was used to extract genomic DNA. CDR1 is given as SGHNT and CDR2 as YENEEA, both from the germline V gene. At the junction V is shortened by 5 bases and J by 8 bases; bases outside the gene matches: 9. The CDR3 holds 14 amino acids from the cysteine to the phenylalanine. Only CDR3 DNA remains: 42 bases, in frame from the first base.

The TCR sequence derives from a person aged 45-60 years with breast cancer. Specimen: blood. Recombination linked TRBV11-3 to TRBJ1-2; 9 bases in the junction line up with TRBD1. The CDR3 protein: CASSRTGGAEGYTF. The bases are TGTGCCAGCAGCAGAACAGGGGGCGCAGAAGGCTACACCTTC.